A single sample is the source of the 3 T cell receptor beta chains below, sequenced in a study of T cell responses to AZD1222 COVID-19 vaccine. Produced via immunoSEQ multiplex PCR; TCRdb's table is partial and in-frame only. Of 140,000 to 150,000 clones listed, 70% to 90% are singletons. Source: peripheral blood, taken on day 0 of AZD1222 vaccination. Every receptor here comes from an adult in good health.

The chain carries TRBV10-3 and TRBJ2-3, with unresolved D. The V and J ends lost 2 bases and 4 bases respectively, with 1 base between them. The CDR3 has 11 residues. CDR1 is ENHRY, CDR2 SYGVKD, per germline. The CDR3 protein is CAISEPDTQYF. The CDR3 DNA follows: TGTGCCATCAGTGAGCCAGATACGCAGTATTTT.

The rearrangement links TRBV5-1 to TRBJ2-2, with a possible D match to TRBD2 (5 bases). This CDR3 spans 14 amino acids. The germline V gene encodes CDR1 SGHRS and CDR2 YFSETQ. Trimming removed 0 bases at V and 4 bases at J, with 7 bases between. DNA of the CDR3: TGCGCCAGCAGCTTGGCCGGGGTCACCGGGGAGCTGTTTTTT. It encodes CASSLAGVTGELFF. Looking up the rest from reference TRBV5-1 and TRBJ2-2 gives the full variable domain: KAGVTQTPRYLIKTRGQQVTLSCSPISGHRSVSWYQQTPGQGLQFLFEYFSETQRNKGNFPGRFSGRQFSNSRSEMNVSTLELGDSALYLCASSLAGVTGELFFGEGSRLTVL.

The genes are TRBV11-2 and TRBJ2-2; D gene uncertain. This CDR3 contains 12 residues. Germline assignment: CDR1 SGHAT and CDR2 FQNNGV. Trimming shortened V by 4 bases and J by 7 bases, and 7 bases separated the two germline ends. This chain's CDR3 is CASSSPFGELFF. The CDR3 DNA reads TGTGCCAGCAGCTCCCCATTCGGGGAGCTGTTTTTT.